Below are 13 T cell receptor beta chains sequenced from a single sample in a study of CD8+CD57+ T cells in acquired aplastic anemia. CDR3 and TCR beta VDJ profiling relied on a genomic DNA template. MiXCR, run by TCRdb on the reads, gives a single entry per CDR3 protein. This sample has 86,000 or so distinct CDR3 sequences, with under 50% found just once. Sample: sorted CD4+, CD8+, or CD8+CD57+ T cells (not recorded which) from PBMCs. The receptors come from a human donor in good health, serving as a control.

This chain connects TRBV5-1 to TRBJ1-2, with a possible D match to TRBD1 (6 bases). Germline V lookup: CDR1 SGHRS, CDR2 YFSETQ. Trimming left V 6 bases short and J 1 base short, with 19 bases between. The CDR3 covers 16 residues. The CDR3 coding sequence is TGCGCCAGCACCTCGGGGGGCCCGGACGGTAACTATGGCTACACCTTC. Translating gives CASTSGGPDGNYGYTF.

This clonotype was counted only a few times. This chain links TRBV2 with TRBJ2-7; no firm D call. CDR1 and CDR2 from the germline V gene are SNHLY and FYNNEI. V lost 4 bases to trimming and J lost 3 bases, with 7 bases between them. This CDR3 is built from 12 residues. The CDR3 loop reads CASSGTDYEQYF. CDR3 nucleotide sequence: TGTGCCAGCAGTGGGACGGACTACGAGCAGTACTTC.

In this sample, this clonotype turned up many times. The chain combines TRBV7-9 with TRBJ2-1; weak D call: TRBD1 (5 bases). Germline assignment: CDR1 SEHNR and CDR2 FQNEAQ (reference sequence). Between the trimmed V and J ends, which lost 1 base and 9 bases, there was a span of 13 bases. The CDR3 loop spans 14 amino acids. Here the CDR3 DNA reads TGTGCCAGCAGCTTAGTCGAGTTTAGGGGTGAGCAGTTCTTC. This sequence encodes CASSLVEFRGEQFF.

The chain carries TRBV9 and TRBJ1-2, with D unclear. V lost 6 bases and J lost 2, with 8 bases in between. In germline, CDR1 is SGDLS, CDR2 YYNGEE. The CDR3 has 12 residues. This chain's CDR3 is CASNSGNYGYTF. CDR3 in DNA: TGTGCCAGCAACTCGGGGAACTATGGCTACACCTTC.

The rearrangement uses TRBV2 and TRBJ1-2; D is perhaps TRBD1 (5 bases). Germline loops: CDR1 SNHLY, CDR2 FYNNEI. Trimming stripped 3 bases from V and 5 bases from J, with 16 bases between. The CDR3 length is 15 residues. In DNA, the CDR3 is TGTGCCAGCAGTGACGCTGGGGGAAGAGGTTATGGCTACACCTTC. Translation: CASSDAGGRGYGYTF.

At least ten counts were recorded for this clonotype. The rearrangement links TRBV15 to TRBJ2-3; tentatively, D is TRBD2 (5 bases). CDR1 and CDR2 (germline): LNHNV, YYDKDF (reference sequence). CDR3 length equals 13 residues. V was clipped by 0 bases and J by 9 bases, with 10 bases between them. Written as DNA, the CDR3 is TGTGCCACCAGCAGAGAGAGAGGAGGCACGCAGTATTTT. Translation gives CATSRERGGTQYF.

The J gene is TRBJ1-6, the V gene TRBV12-5; 7 nucleotides match TRBD1. Germline values: CDR1 LGHNT, CDR2 FRNRAP. This CDR3 comprises 17 residues. With 0 bases clipped from V and 3 bases from J, the junction kept 5 bases outside the gene matches. In DNA, the CDR3 is TGTGCTAGTGGTTTGGTTCAGGGGGTCTTCTATAATTCACCCCTCCACTTT. Its protein is CASGLVQGVFYNSPLHF.

This clonotype was recorded at least ten times. The chain combines TRBV12-3 or TRBV12-4 with TRBJ1-5; D remains ambiguous. This CDR3 is 13 amino acids long. V lost 4 bases to trimming and J lost 3 bases, with 7 bases between them. Here the CDR3 reads CASSSGYNQPQHF. The CDR3 DNA is TGTGCCAGCAGTTCGGGGTACAATCAGCCCCAGCATTTT.

This rearrangement joins TRBV5-4 to TRBJ1-2, with 10 bases aligning to TRBD1. The trim removed 0 bases at V and 7 bases at J, leaving 9 bases unmatched. Germline V gene sequence: CDR1 SGHNT, CDR2 YYREEE (reference sequence). This CDR3 comprises 16 residues. This CDR3 is CASSLDIATGGFGYTF. Written as DNA, the CDR3 is TGTGCCAGCAGCTTGGATATTGCGACAGGGGGCTTTGGCTACACCTTC.

This clonotype occurred many times. This rearrangement joins TRBV5-5 to TRBJ1-1; no clear D gene. V dropped 0 bases and J dropped 2 bases, with 8 bases sitting between them. There are 14 residues in the CDR3. The germline CDR1 and CDR2 sequences are SGHKS and YYEKEE (reference sequence). The DNA of the CDR3 is TGTGCCAGCAGCTTGGAGCGGCTAAACACTGAAGCTTTCTTT. Protein: CASSLERLNTEAFF.

Many counts were recorded for this clonotype. The gene calls are TRBV29-1 and TRBJ1-2, with TRBD1 matching over 7 bases. The trim removed 3 bases at V and 6 bases at J, leaving 4 bases unmatched. The CDR3 is 12 amino acids. Germline CDR1 SQVTM, CDR2 ANQGSEA. The CDR3 DNA follows: TGCAGCGTTGATAGACAGGGTGATGGCTACACCTTC. Translated: CSVDRQGDGYTF.

The CDR3 loop reads CATSDGTVQETQYF. The CDR3 region has the DNA TGTGCCACCAGTGACGGGACAGTACAAGAGACCCAGTACTTC. The chain has TRBV24-1 and TRBJ2-5; the match to TRBD1 covers 7 bases. The junction had 3 bases not matched to a gene; V was cut back by 4 bases and J by 2 bases. CDR3 length: 14 amino acids. CDR1 and CDR2 (germline): KGHDR, SFDVKD.

The CDR3 loop reads CSVEAWAGEPDTQYF. CDR3 in DNA: TGCAGCGTTGAAGCATGGGCGGGGGAACCAGATACGCAGTATTTT. The chain has TRBV29-1 and TRBJ2-3, with 7 positions matching TRBD2. V shed 1 base and J 4 bases; nucleotides not matched to a gene: 8. The germline V gene has CDR1 SQVTM and CDR2 ANQGSEA. The CDR3 spans 15 residues.